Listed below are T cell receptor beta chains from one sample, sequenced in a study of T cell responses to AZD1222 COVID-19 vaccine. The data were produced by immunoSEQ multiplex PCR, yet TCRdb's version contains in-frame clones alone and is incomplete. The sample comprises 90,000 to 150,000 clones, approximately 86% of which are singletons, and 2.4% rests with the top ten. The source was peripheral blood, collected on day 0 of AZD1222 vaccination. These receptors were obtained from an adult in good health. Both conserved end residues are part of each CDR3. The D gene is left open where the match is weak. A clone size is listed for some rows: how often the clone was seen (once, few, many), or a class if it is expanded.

CDR3 protein: CASSYRVWDGELFF; CDR3 DNA: TGTGCCAGCAGTTACAGGGTTTGGGACGGGGAGCTGTTTTTT; J gene: TRBJ2-2; clone size: .; D gene: .; V gene: TRBV2
CDR3 protein: CASSGGDTQYF; CDR3 DNA: TGTGCCAGCAGCGGGGGGGATACGCAGTATTTT; J gene: TRBJ2-3; clone size: .; D gene: .; V gene: TRBV9
CDR3 protein: CASSPPSGVYEKLFF; CDR3 DNA: TGTGCCAGCAGCCCGCCGTCCGGCGTTTATGAAAAACTGTTTTTT; J gene: TRBJ1-4; clone size: .; D gene: .; V gene: TRBV28
CDR3 protein: CSAGQGENYGYTF; CDR3 DNA: TGCAGCGCCGGACAGGGGGAGAACTATGGCTACACCTTC; J gene: TRBJ1-2; clone size: .; D gene: TRBD1; V gene: TRBV29-1
CDR3 protein: CASRVGGTGELFF; CDR3 DNA: TGTGCCAGCAGGGTTGGGGGTACCGGGGAGCTGTTTTTT; J gene: TRBJ2-2; clone size: .; D gene: .; V gene: TRBV28
CDR3 protein: CASSERQGAFSEQFF; CDR3 DNA: TGTGCCAGCAGCGAGAGACAGGGGGCGTTCAGTGAGCAGTTCTTC; J gene: TRBJ2-1; clone size: .; D gene: TRBD1; V gene: TRBV5-4
CDR3 protein: CASSSLSQGGLLNTEAFF; CDR3 DNA: TGTGCCAGTAGTTCCCTTTCACAGGGAGGCCTGCTGAACACTGAAGCTTTCTTT; J gene: TRBJ1-1; clone size: .; D gene: .; V gene: TRBV19
CDR3 protein: CASNQVAEDEPGETQYF; CDR3 DNA: TGTGCCAGCAATCAGGTGGCAGAGGACGAGCCGGGGGAGACCCAGTACTTC; J gene: TRBJ2-5; clone size: .; D gene: .; V gene: TRBV27
CDR3 protein: CASSLRRVGFEKLFF; CDR3 DNA: TGTGCCAGCAGTTTAAGGAGAGTCGGGTTTGAAAAACTGTTTTTT; J gene: TRBJ1-4; clone size: .; D gene: .; V gene: TRBV28
CDR3 protein: CASRVGGSGNEQFF; CDR3 DNA: TGCGCCAGCAGAGTTGGCGGGAGCGGAAATGAGCAGTTCTTC; J gene: TRBJ2-1; clone size: .; D gene: TRBD2; V gene: TRBV5-1
CDR3 protein: CASSAFSGNTIYF; CDR3 DNA: TGTGCCAGCTCGGCTTTCTCTGGAAACACCATATATTTT; J gene: TRBJ1-3; clone size: few; D gene: .; V gene: TRBV6-5
CDR3 protein: CASSWGLAEHTDTQYF; CDR3 DNA: TGCGCCAGCAGCTGGGGACTAGCGGAGCACACAGATACGCAGTATTTT; J gene: TRBJ2-3; clone size: .; D gene: TRBD2; V gene: TRBV5-1
CDR3 protein: CASSQRSGTEQYF; CDR3 DNA: TGTGCCAGCAGCCAAAGATCAGGAACCGAGCAGTACTTC; J gene: TRBJ2-7; clone size: .; D gene: .; V gene: TRBV3-1/TRBV3-2
CDR3 protein: CASSDSGTGGNEQFF; CDR3 DNA: TGTGCCAGCAGTGACTCGGGGACAGGGGGCAATGAGCAGTTCTTC; J gene: TRBJ2-1; clone size: few; D gene: TRBD1; V gene: TRBV6-4
CDR3 protein: CASSSRRGQDGYTF; CDR3 DNA: TGTGCCAGCAGCTCCCGCAGGGGGCAGGATGGCTACACCTTC; J gene: TRBJ1-2; clone size: once; D gene: TRBD1; V gene: TRBV9
CDR3 protein: CASSIAGVPPQHF; CDR3 DNA: TGTGCCAGTAGTATAGCTGGGGTGCCGCCCCAGCATTTT; J gene: TRBJ1-5; clone size: .; D gene: .; V gene: TRBV19
CDR3 protein: CASSVDPLNTEAFF; CDR3 DNA: TGCGCCAGCAGCGTCGACCCCTTGAACACTGAAGCTTTCTTT; J gene: TRBJ1-1; clone size: .; D gene: .; V gene: TRBV5-1
CDR3 protein: CASTRRSGRATGNEQFF; CDR3 DNA: TGTGCCAGTACCCGTCGTAGCGGGAGGGCGACGGGAAATGAGCAGTTCTTC; J gene: TRBJ2-1; clone size: .; D gene: TRBD2; V gene: TRBV19
CDR3 protein: CAIRHLGWASGRHTQYF; CDR3 DNA: TGTGCCATCCGCCACCTCGGGTGGGCTAGCGGGAGGCATACGCAGTATTTT; J gene: TRBJ2-3; clone size: .; D gene: TRBD2; V gene: TRBV28
CDR3 protein: CSVGGSNQLTYEQYF; CDR3 DNA: TGCAGCGTTGGAGGTTCGAATCAACTTACCTACGAGCAGTACTTC; J gene: TRBJ2-7; clone size: .; D gene: .; V gene: TRBV29-1
CDR3 protein: CASSIAARANQPQHF; CDR3 DNA: TGTGCCAGTAGTATAGCTGCCAGGGCAAATCAGCCCCAGCATTTT; J gene: TRBJ1-5; clone size: .; D gene: .; V gene: TRBV19
CDR3 protein: CASSRQGAMAEAFF; CDR3 DNA: TGTGCCAGCAGCCGACAGGGGGCGATGGCTGAAGCTTTCTTT; J gene: TRBJ1-1; clone size: few; D gene: TRBD1; V gene: TRBV28
CDR3 protein: CATQRQGMSYEQYF; CDR3 DNA: TGTGCCACTCAACGACAGGGGATGTCCTACGAGCAGTACTTC; J gene: TRBJ2-7; clone size: .; D gene: TRBD1; V gene: TRBV27
CDR3 protein: CASSSTPWNEQFF; CDR3 DNA: TGTGCCAGCAGTTCCACCCCGTGGAATGAGCAGTTCTTC; J gene: TRBJ2-1; clone size: .; D gene: .; V gene: TRBV6-5
CDR3 protein: CASRLPGSSYEQYF; CDR3 DNA: TGTGCCAGCAGACTACCCGGGAGCTCCTACGAGCAGTACTTC; J gene: TRBJ2-7; clone size: .; D gene: .; V gene: TRBV6-5
CDR3 protein: CASSLRTGTNYGYTF; CDR3 DNA: TGTGCCAGCAGCTTACGGACAGGGACTAACTATGGCTACACCTTC; J gene: TRBJ1-2; clone size: .; D gene: TRBD1; V gene: TRBV7-8
CDR3 protein: CAWSEGRGLSPLHF; CDR3 DNA: TGTGCCTGGAGTGAGGGCAGAGGGCTATCACCCCTCCACTTT; J gene: TRBJ1-6; clone size: once; D gene: .; V gene: TRBV30
CDR3 protein: CASSFGSAANGLTPQHF; CDR3 DNA: TGTGCCAGCAGTTTTGGTTCGGCAGCAAATGGCCTAACGCCCCAGCATTTT; J gene: TRBJ1-5; clone size: .; D gene: .; V gene: TRBV28
CDR3 protein: CSVALGAATEAFF; CDR3 DNA: TGCAGCGTTGCCCTGGGGGCGGCAACTGAAGCTTTCTTT; J gene: TRBJ1-1; clone size: few; D gene: .; V gene: TRBV29-1
CDR3 protein: CASSPLNEQFF; CDR3 DNA: TGTGCCAGCAGTCCCCTCAATGAGCAGTTCTTC; J gene: TRBJ2-1; clone size: .; D gene: .; V gene: TRBV12-3/TRBV12-4
CDR3 protein: CATSDRGTSGRRRETQYF; CDR3 DNA: TGTGCCACCAGTGACCGTGGGACTAGCGGGCGAAGGAGGGAGACCCAGTACTTC; J gene: TRBJ2-5; clone size: .; D gene: TRBD2; V gene: TRBV24-1
CDR3 protein: CASSVEIGEQFF; CDR3 DNA: TGTGCCAGCAGTGTCGAAATCGGTGAGCAGTTCTTC; J gene: TRBJ2-1; clone size: .; D gene: .; V gene: TRBV7-2
CDR3 protein: CASMGRGTYEQYF; CDR3 DNA: TGCGCCAGCATGGGCAGGGGTACCTACGAGCAGTACTTC; J gene: TRBJ2-7; clone size: .; D gene: .; V gene: TRBV10-1
CDR3 protein: CASSQGHNQETQYF; CDR3 DNA: TGTGCCAGCAGCCAGGGACACAACCAAGAGACCCAGTACTTC; J gene: TRBJ2-5; clone size: .; D gene: .; V gene: TRBV28
CDR3 protein: CASSQEKAYGNTIYF; CDR3 DNA: TGTGCCAGCAGCCAGGAGAAGGCCTATGGAAACACCATATATTTT; J gene: TRBJ1-3; clone size: .; D gene: .; V gene: TRBV9
CDR3 protein: CASSPPTVNTEAFF; CDR3 DNA: TGTGCCAGCAGCCCTCCCACCGTGAACACTGAAGCTTTCTTT; J gene: TRBJ1-1; clone size: .; D gene: .; V gene: TRBV3-1/TRBV3-2
CDR3 protein: CASSPDRGPGGNQPQHF; CDR3 DNA: TGTGCCAGCAGCCCAGACAGGGGCCCTGGTGGCAATCAGCCCCAGCATTTT; J gene: TRBJ1-5; clone size: .; D gene: TRBD1; V gene: TRBV27
CDR3 protein: CASSGMTGDYGYTF; CDR3 DNA: TGTGCCAGCAGCGGGATGACAGGGGACTATGGCTACACCTTC; J gene: TRBJ1-2; clone size: .; D gene: TRBD1; V gene: TRBV5-4
CDR3 protein: CASSLWGNTQYF; CDR3 DNA: TGTGCCAGCAGTTTATGGGGAAATACGCAGTATTTT; J gene: TRBJ2-3; clone size: .; D gene: .; V gene: TRBV12-3/TRBV12-4
CDR3 protein: CASRKAGGWDQPQHF; CDR3 DNA: TGTGCCAGCAGAAAAGCAGGGGGTTGGGATCAGCCCCAGCATTTT; J gene: TRBJ1-5; clone size: .; D gene: TRBD1; V gene: TRBV28
CDR3 protein: CASSPGPGSGQGYNEQFF; CDR3 DNA: TGTGCCAGTAGTCCAGGGCCCGGATCGGGACAGGGGTACAATGAGCAGTTCTTC; J gene: TRBJ2-1; clone size: once; D gene: TRBD1; V gene: TRBV19
CDR3 protein: CASSLGLSGSPLHF; CDR3 DNA: TGTGCCAGCAGCCTCGGGCTTTCCGGCTCACCCCTCCACTTT; J gene: TRBJ1-6; clone size: .; D gene: .; V gene: TRBV7-3
CDR3 protein: CASSPRQGITDTQYF; CDR3 DNA: TGTGCCAGTAGTCCACGGCAGGGGATCACAGATACGCAGTATTTT; J gene: TRBJ2-3; clone size: .; D gene: .; V gene: TRBV19
CDR3 protein: CASSPLRGTSDYNEQFF; CDR3 DNA: TGTGCCAGCAGCCCCCTCAGGGGGACTTCTGATTACAATGAGCAGTTCTTC; J gene: TRBJ2-1; clone size: .; D gene: .; V gene: TRBV7-8
CDR3 protein: CASSLAEGETQYF; CDR3 DNA: TGCGCCAGCAGCTTGGCCGAGGGGGAGACCCAGTACTTC; J gene: TRBJ2-5; clone size: .; D gene: .; V gene: TRBV5-1
CDR3 protein: CASKGQTTNEKLFF; CDR3 DNA: TGTGCCAGTAAGGGACAGACAACTAATGAAAAACTGTTTTTT; J gene: TRBJ1-4; clone size: once; D gene: TRBD1; V gene: TRBV19
CDR3 protein: CASSAGTAPEAFF; CDR3 DNA: TGTGCCAGCAGCGCCGGGACAGCCCCCGAAGCTTTCTTT; J gene: TRBJ1-1; clone size: .; D gene: TRBD1; V gene: TRBV12-3/TRBV12-4
CDR3 protein: CASSYSRTGGYYGYTF; CDR3 DNA: TGTGCCAGCAGTTACTCCCGGACAGGGGGTTACTATGGCTACACCTTC; J gene: TRBJ1-2; clone size: .; D gene: TRBD1; V gene: TRBV6-2/TRBV6-3
CDR3 protein: CASSPASSGSGTGELFF; CDR3 DNA: TGTGCCAGCAGTCCCGCCAGCAGCGGGTCGGGCACCGGGGAGCTGTTTTTT; J gene: TRBJ2-2; clone size: .; D gene: .; V gene: TRBV27
CDR3 protein: CASSSGQPNEKLFF; CDR3 DNA: TGCGCCAGCAGCTCGGGACAGCCTAATGAAAAACTGTTTTTT; J gene: TRBJ1-4; clone size: .; D gene: TRBD1; V gene: TRBV5-1
CDR3 protein: CATSDLSGENTGELFF; CDR3 DNA: TGTGCCACCAGTGATTTATCGGGAGAGAACACCGGGGAGCTGTTTTTT; J gene: TRBJ2-2; clone size: .; D gene: .; V gene: TRBV24-1
CDR3 protein: CASSLGGNGQPQHF; CDR3 DNA: TGTGCCAGCAGCTTAGGGGGGAACGGTCAGCCCCAGCATTTT; J gene: TRBJ1-5; clone size: .; D gene: .; V gene: TRBV11-2
CDR3 protein: CSVGSREYRDEQFF; CDR3 DNA: TGCAGCGTTGGGTCCAGGGAGTATAGGGATGAGCAGTTCTTC; J gene: TRBJ2-1; clone size: .; D gene: .; V gene: TRBV29-1
CDR3 protein: CASSLRGRGSRQYF; CDR3 DNA: TGTGCCAGCAGCTTACGCGGCAGGGGTTCTAGGCAGTACTTC; J gene: TRBJ2-7; clone size: .; D gene: .; V gene: TRBV7-9
CDR3 protein: CASSLIASGSGEQFF; CDR3 DNA: TGTGCCAGCAGCTTAATAGCTAGCGGGAGCGGTGAGCAGTTCTTC; J gene: TRBJ2-1; clone size: once; D gene: TRBD2; V gene: TRBV7-3
CDR3 protein: CASSRAGQGAEAFF; CDR3 DNA: TGCGCCAGCAGCCGTGCCGGACAGGGGGCTGAAGCTTTCTTT; J gene: TRBJ1-1; clone size: .; D gene: TRBD1; V gene: TRBV5-1
CDR3 protein: CASSPPDGYTGELFF; CDR3 DNA: TGTGCCAGCTCACCACCGGACGGTTACACCGGGGAGCTGTTTTTT; J gene: TRBJ2-2; clone size: .; D gene: .; V gene: TRBV18
CDR3 protein: CASSPSSSGNTIYF; CDR3 DNA: TGTGCCAGCTCACCATCCTCTTCCGGAAACACCATATATTTT; J gene: TRBJ1-3; clone size: many; D gene: .; V gene: TRBV18
CDR3 protein: CATSRDRAVRTGELFF; CDR3 DNA: TGTGCCACCAGCAGAGATCGGGCGGTGAGAACCGGGGAGCTGTTTTTT; J gene: TRBJ2-2; clone size: .; D gene: .; V gene: TRBV15